These 23 T cell receptor beta chains share one sample of origin, sequenced in a study of T-cell memory formation after mild COVID-19. TCRdb re-analysed the 5' RACE reads in MiXCR, keeping a single row per CDR3 protein. Of approximately 450,000 distinct CDR3 sequences in the sample, 15% to 20% were seen once. Specimen: PBMCs or a T cell subset sorted from them (not recorded which). Receptors were obtained from an adult woman who had mild COVID-19 (a few samples of this study predate the infection). Cell type and time point are not known.

This clonotype has a handful of counts. CDR3 region: CASSTDRAAVQYF. CDR3 nucleotides: TGTGCCAGCAGCACAGACAGGGCGGCGGTGCAGTACTTC. V gene TRBV4-2 combines with J gene TRBJ2-7, with 7 bases lining up with TRBD1. The CDR3 spans 13 residues. V was pared by 5 bases and J by 9 bases, with 10 bases of the junction left unmatched. Germline lookup yields CDR1 LGHNA and CDR2 YNFKEQ.

There are many counts of this clonotype. The chain has TRBV7-2 and TRBJ2-1; 16 nucleotides align to TRBD2. J lost 6 bases, V lost 5 bases, and 4 bases had no gene match. The CDR3 consists of 16 residues. The germline V gene has CDR1 SGHTA and CDR2 FQGNSA. The CDR3 reads CASSGGLAGGANEQFF. The CDR3 DNA is TGTGCCAGCAGCGGGGGACTAGCGGGAGGGGCCAATGAGCAGTTCTTC.

V gene TRBV11-3 combines with J gene TRBJ2-2, with D hard to call. The V gene's germline CDR1 is SGHNT and CDR2 YENEEA. Trimming cost V 3 bases and J 7 bases, with 6 bases left between them. The CDR3 has 12 residues. The CDR3, as DNA: TGTGCCAGCAGCTTTCCGTACGGGGAGCTGTTTTTT. The encoded protein is CASSFPYGELFF.

This clonotype showed up just a few times. This rearrangement joins TRBV18 to TRBJ2-7, with 11 bases that match TRBD1. CDR3 size: 18 residues. CDR1 KGHSH and CDR2 LQKENI come from the germline V gene. V was pared by 2 bases and J by 6 bases, with 15 bases of the junction left unmatched. The CDR3 bases are TGTGCCAGCTCACCATCCCCACTGGGACAGGGGGTTAACAGCGAGCAGTACTTC. This translates into CASSPSPLGQGVNSEQYF.

This chain links TRBV18 with TRBJ1-2, with D perhaps TRBD1 (5 bases). CDR1 and CDR2 from the germline V gene are KGHSH and LQKENI. V was shortened by 1 base and J by 5 bases, with 8 bases between the two germline ends. CDR3 length: 13 amino acids. The CDR3 DNA is TGTGCCAGCTCACCACAGGGGTTGTATGGCTACACCTTC. This codes for CASSPQGLYGYTF. The whole variable domain, filled in from reference TRBV18 and TRBJ1-2, reads NAGVMQNPRHLVRRRGQEARLRCSPMKGHSHVYWYRQLPEEGLKFMVYLQKENIIDESGMPKERFSAEFPKEGPSILRIQQVVRGDSAAYFCASSPQGLYGYTFGSGTRLTVV.

The rearrangement links TRBV6-5 to TRBJ2-7; 10 nucleotides line up with TRBD1. The germline V gene encodes CDR1 MNHEY and CDR2 SVGAGI. The CDR3 length is 14 residues. The ends lost 5 bases at V and 6 bases at J; junction bases unmatched: 7. Written as DNA, the CDR3 is TGTGCCAGCAGTGAGGACAGGGGGTCGCTCGAGCAGTACTTC. It is translated as CASSEDRGSLEQYF.

The CDR3 protein is CSARDQREVLETQYF. CDR3 nucleotide sequence: TGCAGTGCTAGAGATCAAAGGGAAGTCTTGGAGACCCAGTACTTC. The gene calls are TRBV20-1 and TRBJ2-5; D is ambiguous. The CDR3 loop spans 15 amino acids. V lost 0 bases to trimming and J lost 5 bases, with 16 bases between them. CDR1 is DFQATT and CDR2 is SNEGSKA in the germline V gene (reference sequence).

The chain employs TRBV29-1 and TRBJ2-7; no firm D call. The CDR3 length is 13 residues. Germline V gives CDR1 SQVTM, CDR2 ANQGSEA. Trimming stripped 3 bases from V and 3 bases from J, with 12 bases between. The CDR3 sequence: CSVDNGSGYEQYF. The CDR3 DNA reads TGCAGCGTTGATAATGGATCCGGCTACGAGCAGTACTTC.

The genes are TRBV20-1 and TRBJ1-2; D is perhaps TRBD1 (5 bases). This CDR3 region has 16 residues. V lost 3 bases and J lost 1, with 18 bases in between. The germline V gene encodes CDR1 DFQATT and CDR2 SNEGSKA (reference sequence). CDR3 DNA: TGCAGTGCTAGCCCCCCCGGTGTCAGGGTTAACTATGGCTACACCTTC. Protein: CSASPPGVRVNYGYTF.

In this sample, this clonotype turned up a few times. V gene TRBV6-5 combines with J gene TRBJ1-2, with TRBD1 matching over 8 bases. V gave up 4 bases and J gave up 3 bases; unmatched junction bases: 7. Germline V CDR1 and CDR2: MNHEY, SVGAGI. This CDR3 contains 15 residues. CDR3 amino acids: CASSFQGAKDYGYTF. CDR3 DNA: TGTGCCAGCAGTTTCCAGGGGGCCAAGGACTATGGCTACACCTTC.

This clonotype has just one count. V and J are TRBV12-3 or TRBV12-4 and TRBJ2-1; 8 nucleotides align to TRBD2. V shed 5 bases and J 2 bases; nucleotides not matched to a gene: 5. The length of the CDR3 is 15 residues. CDR3 protein: CASSRAGVTYNEQFF. The DNA of the CDR3 is TGTGCCAGCAGTCGAGCGGGGGTCACCTACAATGAGCAGTTCTTC.

The chain carries TRBV5-1 and TRBJ1-1, with D possibly matching TRBD1 (6 bases). CDR3 length: 17 amino acids. Trimming cost V 4 bases and J 4 bases, with 23 bases left between them. CDR1 is SGHRS and CDR2 is YFSETQ in the germline V gene. Written as DNA, the CDR3 is TGCGCCAGCAGCGCCGACGGTCTTACACAGGGTTTCACTGAAGCTTTCTTT. Encoded protein: CASSADGLTQGFTEAFF.

Only a few counts were recorded for this clonotype. The V and J genes are TRBV25-1 and TRBJ1-2; TRBD1 might be the D (6 bases). The CDR3 totals 14 residues. V lost 2 bases, J lost 4 bases, and 11 bases lay in between. Germline-derived CDR1 and CDR2 are MGHDK and SYGVNS. CDR3 in amino acids: CASSEPGTSYGYTF. The CDR3 nucleotides are TGTGCCAGCAGTGAACCAGGGACATCCTATGGCTACACCTTC.

This clonotype occurred a few times. This chain joins TRBV12-3 or TRBV12-4 and TRBJ1-1; weak D call: TRBD1 (6 bases). The CDR3 has 15 amino acids. The ends were cut back, 6 bases at V and 5 bases at J, with 19 bases in the middle. CDR3: CASSFFRGGGTEAFF. In DNA form, the CDR3 reads TGTGCCAGCAGCTTTTTCAGGGGTGGCGGTACTGAAGCTTTCTTT.

This chain uses TRBV29-1 with TRBJ2-5, with 11 bases lining up with TRBD1. Germline CDR1 is SQVTM and CDR2 is ANQGSEA. This CDR3 is 15 amino acids long. The V segment lost 7 bases and the J segment 5 bases; nucleotides outside the gene matches: 12. CDR3: CSAKPGTGGGETQYF. Written as DNA, the CDR3 is TGCAGCGCCAAACCCGGGACAGGGGGAGGTGAGACCCAGTACTTC.

J is TRBJ2-1 and V is TRBV6-4; 13 bases match TRBD2. Germline V gene lookup returns CDR1 MRHNA and CDR2 SNTAGT. With 3 bases clipped from V and 4 bases from J, the junction kept 6 bases outside the gene matches. There are 17 residues in the CDR3. The CDR3 DNA is TGTGCCAGCAGTGAAGGCGGGACTAGCGGGGATTACAATGAGCAGTTCTTC. Translation: CASSEGGTSGDYNEQFF.

This chain connects TRBV24-1 to TRBJ2-2, with D possibly TRBD1 on 6 matching bases. The CDR3 spans 13 residues. The germline V gene has CDR1 KGHDR and CDR2 SFDVKD. Trimming took off 10 bases at V and 5 bases at J, with 13 bases between the two ends. CDR3 coding DNA: TGTGCCACTGGACAGTTATCTACCGGGGAGCTGTTTTTT. As protein: CATGQLSTGELFF.

V usage is TRBV27 and J usage is TRBJ2-1; 9 nucleotides agree with TRBD2. The CDR3 loop spans 13 amino acids. Germline-derived CDR1 and CDR2 are MNHEY and SMNVEV (reference sequence). Trimming removed 8 bases from V and 7 bases from J; junction bases left unmatched: 6. DNA of the CDR3: TGTGCCAGCCGGCGGGAGGGCGGGAATGAGCAGTTCTTC. This encodes CASRREGGNEQFF.

In its sample, this clonotype was seen a few times. The V and J genes are TRBV9 and TRBJ2-3; D remains ambiguous. V dropped 7 bases and J dropped 6 bases, with 9 bases sitting between them. The CDR3 totals 11 residues. Germline CDR1 is SGDLS and CDR2 is YYNGEE. The CDR3 DNA sequence: TGTGCCAGCGCGTTGGGCGATACGCAGTATTTT. This translates into CASALGDTQYF.

This chain connects TRBV20-1 to TRBJ2-5, with D perhaps TRBD1 (5 bases). Trimming pared 6 bases from V and 4 bases from J, leaving 9 bases between. There are 11 residues in the CDR3. Germline V gives CDR1 DFQATT, CDR2 SNEGSKA (reference sequence). CDR3 loop: CSARQTETQYF. CDR3 coding DNA: TGCAGTGCCCGACAGACAGAGACCCAGTACTTC.

V gene TRBV20-1 combines with J gene TRBJ2-1, with 7 bases identical to TRBD1. Germline lookup yields CDR1 DFQATT and CDR2 SNEGSKA (reference sequence). The length of the CDR3 is 17 residues. The junction had 16 bases not matched to a gene; V was cut back by 5 bases and J by 3 bases. The CDR3 sequence: CSAWSLRGGSNYNEQFF. CDR3 nucleotides: TGCAGTGCTTGGAGCTTGAGAGGGGGCTCAAACTACAATGAGCAGTTCTTC.

The sample holds a few counts of this clonotype. This rearrangement joins TRBV5-1 to TRBJ2-3, with TRBD2 matching 8 bases. The V and J ends lost 0 bases and 4 bases, in that order; junction bases with no gene match: 7. The CDR3 length is 16 residues. The germline gives CDR1 SGHRS, CDR2 YFSETQ. CDR3 in DNA: TGCGCCAGCAGCTTGGTCGGGGGGGCCGGGGCAGATACGCAGTATTTT. It translates to CASSLVGGAGADTQYF.

This clonotype was counted between two and nine times. The chain recombines TRBV20-1 with TRBJ1-1; D gene ambiguous. There are 14 residues in the CDR3. Germline assignment: CDR1 DFQATT and CDR2 SNEGSKA (reference sequence). V was cut by 0 bases and J by 1 base, with 9 bases left in between. CDR3 nucleotides: TGCAGTGCTAGAGACCCGGCCAAGAACACTGAAGCTTTCTTT. Amino acids: CSARDPAKNTEAFF.